Each of the 13 T cell receptor beta chains below was sequenced from the same sample in a study of blood T cell repertoires in COVID-19. Profiled with immunoSEQ multiplex PCR; TCRdb holds only in-frame clones, not every one. The repertoire holds around 95,000 clones, about nine tenths seen once, with 5% to 5.5% in the top ten. What was sequenced was peripheral blood. The origin of the receptors is a man aged 45-60 years with acute or convalescent COVID-19.

The gene calls are TRBV9 and TRBJ1-4, with D perhaps matching TRBD1 (5 bases). The germline gives CDR1 SGDLS, CDR2 YYNGEE. The V and J ends lost 4 bases and 0 bases respectively, with 16 bases between them. CDR3 length equals 17 residues. The CDR3 sequence: CASSLDGGAATNEKLFF. The CDR3 nucleotides are TGTGCCAGCAGCCTGGACGGGGGAGCAGCAACTAATGAAAAACTGTTTTTT.

The chain carries TRBV5-4 and TRBJ2-1; D is possibly TRBD1 (6 bases). The CDR3 loop spans 15 amino acids. The germline V and J ends were trimmed by 0 bases and 6 bases, with 13 bases remaining between them. Germline loops: CDR1 SGHNT, CDR2 YYREEE (reference sequence). CDR3 amino acids: CASSLGQGLGNEQFF. CDR3 DNA: TGTGCCAGCAGCTTGGGGCAGGGGCTGGGCAATGAGCAGTTCTTC.

V gene TRBV7-2 combines with J gene TRBJ2-1; 8 positions agree with TRBD2. Germline values: CDR1 SGHTA, CDR2 FQGNSA. The CDR3 spans 13 residues. V was clipped by 5 bases and J by 9 bases; unmatched bases: 6. The CDR3 here is CASSLIAGSEQFF. The CDR3 DNA reads TGTGCCAGCAGCCTAATAGCGGGGAGTGAGCAGTTCTTC.

V gene TRBV2 combines with J gene TRBJ2-1; 9 nucleotides agree with TRBD2. The V segment lost 6 bases and the J segment 4 bases; nucleotides outside the gene matches: 7. Per germline, CDR1 SNHLY and CDR2 FYNNEI. The CDR3 is made up of 15 amino acids. CDR3 amino acids: CASRALAGSYNEQFF. For the CDR3, the DNA is TGTGCCAGCAGGGCCCTAGCGGGATCATACAATGAGCAGTTCTTC. The full variable domain, in which reference TRBV2 and TRBJ2-1 provide the parts outside the CDR3, is EPEVTQTPSHQVTQMGQEVILRCVPISNHLYFYWYRQILGQKVEFLVSFYNNEISEKSEIFDDQFSVERPDGSNFTLKIRSTKLEDSAMYFCASRALAGSYNEQFFGPGTRLTVL.

This sequence joins TRBV7-9 and TRBJ2-1, with TRBD2 matching 9 bases. CDR1 and CDR2 (germline): SEHNR, FQNEAQ (reference sequence). The CDR3 consists of 15 residues. V was clipped by 2 bases and J by 9 bases; unmatched bases: 8. The CDR3 loop reads CASSLRSGRSGEQFF. The CDR3 nucleotides are TGTGCCAGCAGCTTACGGAGCGGGAGGAGCGGTGAGCAGTTCTTC.

CDR3 DNA sequence: TGTGCCAGCAGTTATTCCCCGGGGAGCTCTGGAAACACCATATATTTT. It yields the protein CASSYSPGSSGNTIYF. The rearrangement links TRBV6-6 to TRBJ1-3; D gene ambiguous. CDR1 is MNHNY, CDR2 SVGAGI, per germline (reference sequence). The CDR3 is 16 amino acids. V lost 3 bases and J lost 0, with 12 bases in between.

J is TRBJ2-2 and V is TRBV21-1; the D segment call TRBD2 is taken from the table without a DNA check. TRBV21-1 is reported as a pseudogene. The CDR3 is 17 amino acids. The CDR3 bases are TGTGCCAGCAGCAAAAGGGGACTAGCGGGAGGGTGCGGGGAGCTGTTTTTT. This sequence encodes CASSKRGLAGGCGELFF.

The V call is TRBV30, the J call TRBJ1-5; a weak D match, TRBD1 (5 bases). The CDR3 spans 13 residues. V lost 4 bases and J lost 2, with 9 bases in between. The germline V gene has CDR1 GTSNPN and CDR2 SVGIG (reference sequence). The CDR3 loop reads CAWTSGGNQPQHF. The CDR3 nucleotides are TGTGCCTGGACGTCGGGGGGCAATCAGCCCCAGCATTTT.

The table lists this clone with a few counts. The rearrangement links TRBV19 to TRBJ1-1, with D possibly matching TRBD1 (6 bases). CDR3 size: 14 residues. Trimming pared 6 bases from V and 1 base from J, leaving 12 bases between. Germline CDR1 is LNHDA and CDR2 is SQIVND (reference sequence). The CDR3 bases are TGTGCCAGTAGGTTAAACAGGGCGAACACTGAAGCTTTCTTT. Translated: CASRLNRANTEAFF.

CDR3 sequence: CASSRDFGPGWEQYF. The CDR3 coding sequence is TGCGCCAGCAGCCGTGACTTTGGGCCGGGGTGGGAGCAGTACTTC. V is TRBV4-3 and J is TRBJ2-7, with D perhaps TRBD2 (5 bases). Germline V gene sequence: CDR1 LGHNA, CDR2 YSLEER. The length of the CDR3 is 15 residues. The V end was cut by 4 bases, the J end by 7 bases, with 20 bases between.

This clone was seen once. V gene TRBV18 combines with J gene TRBJ1-1; no firm D call. Trimming stripped 3 bases from V and 6 bases from J, with 8 bases between. The length of the CDR3 is 12 residues. Germline CDR1 is KGHSH and CDR2 is LQKENI. CDR3 bases: TGTGCCAGCTCACCCCGGGTTGCTGAAGCTTTCTTT. This codes for CASSPRVAEAFF.

This chain links TRBV24-1 with TRBJ2-1, with TRBD2 matching over 9 bases. CDR1 is KGHDR, CDR2 SFDVKD, per germline. The CDR3 spans 17 residues. Germline trimming cut 1 base from V and 6 bases from J; bases unmatched to any gene: 9. CDR3 region: CATSDFGSGSGINEQFF. CDR3 nucleotides: TGTGCCACCAGTGATTTCGGTAGCGGGAGCGGCATCAATGAGCAGTTCTTC.

V usage is TRBV24-1 and J usage is TRBJ1-5; D unclear. Per germline, CDR1 KGHDR and CDR2 SFDVKD. This CDR3 contains 13 residues. The ends were cut back, 2 bases at V and 9 bases at J, with 10 bases in the middle. The CDR3 sequence is CATSDSEGRPQHF. CDR3 in DNA: TGTGCCACCAGTGATTCTGAGGGCCGGCCCCAGCATTTT.